The 24 T cell receptor beta chains below were found in one sample sequenced in a study of T cell responses to AZD1222 COVID-19 vaccine. The assay was immunoSEQ multiplex PCR, and TCRdb's table has in-frame clones only and misses some. The sample records about 150,000 clones, around 83% being singletons. Sample: peripheral blood, taken 28 days after the second AZD1222 dose. Receptors originate from an adult who received the AZD1222 COVID-19 vaccine.

This clone has only a few counts. Other DNA variants within this sample encode the same CDR3. The V call is TRBV14, the J call TRBJ1-6; D unresolved. The V gene lost 1 base and the J gene lost 7 bases, with 5 bases spanning the gap. The CDR3 extends over 13 amino acids. Germline V gene data show CDR1 as SGHDN and CDR2 as FVKESK. Here the CDR3 reads CASSQGQNSPLHF. The CDR3 coding sequence is TGTGCCAGCAGCCAAGGACAAAATTCACCCCTCCACTTT. Full variable domain (rest looked up from reference TRBV14 and TRBJ1-6): EAGVTQFPSHSVIEKGQTVTLRCDPISGHDNLYWYRRVMGKEIKFLLHFVKESKQDESGMPNNRFLAERTGGTYSTLKVQPAELEDSGVYFCASSQGQNSPLHFGNGTRLTVT.

The genes are TRBV10-3 and TRBJ2-3; 7 nucleotides line up with TRBD1. The CDR3 runs to 14 residues. The trim removed 3 bases at V and 3 bases at J, leaving 3 bases unmatched. Germline V lookup: CDR1 ENHRY, CDR2 SYGVKD. The CDR3 spells CAISDGRGTDTQYF. CDR3 DNA: TGTGCCATCAGTGATGGCAGGGGGACAGATACGCAGTATTTT.

The chain has TRBV9 and TRBJ2-7; perhaps TRBD2 as D (6 bases). CDR3 length equals 14 residues. From germline, CDR1 is SGDLS and CDR2 YYNGEE. Between the trimmed V and J ends, which lost 6 bases and 1 base, there was a span of 14 bases. CDR3 region: CASNGGTLSYEQYF. The CDR3 DNA is TGTGCCAGCAACGGGGGAACGCTTTCCTACGAGCAGTACTTC.

The rearrangement links TRBV3-1 (or the pseudogene TRBV3-2) to TRBJ2-2; D possibly corresponds to TRBD2 (6 bases). The germline V gene has CDR1 LGHDT and CDR2 YNNKEL (reference sequence). The V and J ends lost 4 bases and 6 bases respectively, with 15 bases between them. The CDR3 consists of 15 residues. CDR3 in DNA: TGTGCCAGCAGCCTTCCGGGACTCCTGGCCGGGGAGCTGTTTTTT. It translates to CASSLPGLLAGELFF.

The chain is built from TRBV6-2 or TRBV6-3 and TRBJ2-1; tentatively, D is TRBD1 or TRBD2 (6 bases each). V lost 6 bases and J 7 bases, leaving 16 bases between the germline ends. The CDR3 has 14 amino acids. Germline V gene sequence: CDR1 MNHEY, CDR2 SVGEGT. The CDR3 nucleotides are TGTGCCAGCAGCCCTTCGGGGGCGGAAAATGAGCAGTTCTTC. Translated: CASSPSGAENEQFF.

This rearrangement joins TRBV3-1 (or the pseudogene TRBV3-2) to TRBJ1-2; no definite D call. CDR1 is LGHDT, CDR2 YNNKEL, per germline (reference sequence). The CDR3 sequence is 12 residues long. Trimming took 3 bases from V and 4 from J, leaving 6 bases between them. Here the CDR3 reads CASSHGSYGYTF. Here the CDR3 DNA reads TGTGCCAGCAGCCACGGAAGCTATGGCTACACCTTC.

The chain links TRBV3-1 (or the pseudogene TRBV3-2) to TRBJ2-6; no reliable D call. V was cut by 1 base and J by 0 bases, with 4 bases left in between. Germline V gene sequence: CDR1 LGHDT, CDR2 YNNKEL (reference sequence). This CDR3 comprises 15 residues. In DNA form, the CDR3 reads TGTGCCAGCAGCCAAGTGCGCTCTGGGGCCAACGTCCTGACTTTC. Protein product: CASSQVRSGANVLTF.

The table lists this clone with a few counts. CDR3 region: CASSFWDTEAFF. CDR3 in DNA: TGTGCCAGCAGTTTTTGGGATACTGAAGCTTTCTTT. The chain uses TRBV12-3 or TRBV12-4 and TRBJ1-1, with D unresolved. The CDR3 runs to 12 residues. The V and J ends lost 3 bases and 5 bases respectively, with 7 bases between them.

The J gene is TRBJ1-1, the V gene TRBV6-5, with a possible D match to TRBD1 (6 bases). V lost 2 bases to trimming and J lost 5 bases, with 9 bases between them. Germline lookup yields CDR1 MNHEY and CDR2 SVGAGI. The CDR3 contains 13 residues. The CDR3 is CASSYRQGTEAFF. The CDR3 nucleotides read TGTGCCAGCAGTTACCGCCAGGGGACTGAAGCTTTCTTT.

There are a few counts of this clone. This sequence joins TRBV27 and TRBJ1-2, with a possible D match to TRBD1 (6 bases). Germline V gene data show CDR1 as MNHEY and CDR2 as SMNVEV (reference sequence). V was pared by 4 bases and J by 8 bases, with 23 bases between. CDR3 size: 16 residues. CDR3 nucleotide sequence: TGTGCCAGCAGTTCGGTAGTAAGCTGGGGGCAACACGGCTACACCTTC. Protein product: CASSSVVSWGQHGYTF.

This sequence joins TRBV27 and TRBJ2-3; no definite D call. The germline V and J ends were trimmed by 2 bases and 3 bases, with 9 bases remaining between them. The CDR3 consists of 14 residues. Germline assignment: CDR1 MNHEY and CDR2 SMNVEV (reference sequence). The CDR3 sequence is CASSLAEGTDTQYF. CDR3 in DNA: TGTGCCAGCAGTTTAGCTGAAGGGACAGATACGCAGTATTTT.

On this clone itself: The germline gene is not matched at one end of the junction; a read error may be the cause. The J gene is TRBJ1-2, the V gene TRBV6-1; 7 bases agree with TRBD1. The V gene's germline CDR1 is MNHNS and CDR2 SASEGT. The CDR3 extends over 14 amino acids. CDR3 in amino acids: CASREDRATYGYTF. CDR3 sequence (DNA): TGTGCCAGCAGGGAAGACAGGGCCACCTATGGCTACACCTTC.

This clone was counted a few times. The chain joins TRBV28 to TRBJ2-7, with TRBD1 as a possible D gene (6 bases). Trimming left V 2 bases short and J 4 bases short, with 6 bases between. This CDR3 region has 12 residues. Germline CDR1 reads MDHEN; CDR2 reads SYDVKM. The CDR3 DNA sequence: TGTGCCAGCAGTTTAAGGGGGTACGAGCAGTACTTC. This sequence encodes CASSLRGYEQYF.

V and J are TRBV5-6 and TRBJ2-4; D not resolved. V lost 2 bases, J lost 9 bases, and 12 bases lay in between. The CDR3 consists of 13 residues. Germline V gene data show CDR1 as SGHDT and CDR2 as YYEEEE. The CDR3 region is CASSFSRVTIQYF. CDR3 nucleotides: TGTGCCAGCAGCTTCTCCCGGGTCACCATTCAGTACTTC.

The gene calls are TRBV30 and TRBJ2-3; the D is unclear. Germline CDR1 and CDR2: GTSNPN and SVGIG (reference sequence). The CDR3 has 11 residues. Trimming left V 2 bases short and J 1 base short, with 1 base between. The CDR3 DNA sequence: TGTGCCTGGAGTCGCACAGATACGCAGTATTTT. It yields the protein CAWSRTDTQYF.

This clone was observed a handful of times. The chain has TRBV9 and TRBJ1-5; no firm D call. The CDR3 extends over 13 amino acids. With 3 bases removed from V and 4 bases from J, the gap between germline ends came to 8 bases. Germline assignment: CDR1 SGDLS and CDR2 YYNGEE. CDR3 protein: CASSAGPNQPQHF. The CDR3 nucleotides are TGTGCCAGCAGCGCCGGACCGAATCAGCCCCAGCATTTT. Looking up the rest from reference TRBV9 and TRBJ1-5 gives the full variable domain: DSGVTQTPKHLITATGQRVTLRCSPRSGDLSVYWYQQSLDQGLQFLIQYYNGEERAKGNILERFSAQQFPDLHSELNLSSLELGDSALYFCASSAGPNQPQHFGDGTRLSIL.

The chain recombines TRBV2 with TRBJ1-2, with 7 bases lining up with TRBD1. In germline, CDR1 is SNHLY, CDR2 FYNNEI. V shed 3 bases, J shed 7 bases, and the junction held 17 bases outside the gene matches. This CDR3 has 17 amino acids. The CDR3 nucleotides are TGTGCCAGCAGTGATCTGCCAGGGGGGATCGTTGTACGTGGCTACACCTTC. Its translation is CASSDLPGGIVVRGYTF.

Concerning this clone itself: The same CDR3 can be traced to other DNA sequences in this sample. CDR3 in amino acids: CASSHGGYNSPLHF. The CDR3 DNA is TGTGCCAGCAGCCACGGAGGGTATAATTCACCCCTCCACTTT. The chain links TRBV14 to TRBJ1-6; D ambiguous. V was cut by 3 bases and J by 4 bases, with 7 bases left in between. This CDR3 is 14 amino acids long. Germline V CDR1 and CDR2: SGHDN, FVKESK.

The chain carries TRBV3-1 (or the pseudogene TRBV3-2) and TRBJ2-2; weak D call: TRBD2 (5 bases). The CDR3 extends over 11 amino acids. Trimming cost V 8 bases and J 6 bases, with 7 bases left between them. Germline V gene lookup returns CDR1 LGHDT and CDR2 YNNKEL (reference sequence). The CDR3 nucleotides read TGTGCCAGCTCCGGGGCCGGGGAGCTGTTTTTT. It is translated as CASSGAGELFF.

This chain links TRBV19 with TRBJ1-2; D perhaps matches TRBD1 (5 bases). This CDR3 is 14 amino acids long. Germline V gene data show CDR1 as LNHDA and CDR2 as SQIVND (reference sequence). V was cut by 10 bases and J by 0 bases, with 15 bases left in between. CDR3 protein: CATWAQTANYGYTF. CDR3 DNA sequence: TGTGCCACCTGGGCACAGACAGCTAACTATGGCTACACCTTC.

A single count supports this clone. CDR3 region: CAWSVHPSYGNTIYF. As DNA, the CDR3 is TGTGCCTGGAGTGTCCATCCCTCCTATGGAAACACCATATATTTT. This sequence joins TRBV30 and TRBJ1-3, with D uncertain. The CDR3 extends over 15 amino acids. The germline V and J ends were trimmed by 0 bases and 3 bases, with 12 bases remaining between them. The germline CDR1 and CDR2 sequences are GTSNPN and SVGIG (reference sequence).

J is TRBJ2-2 and V is TRBV6-5; the D is unclear. Between the trimmed V and J ends, which lost 3 bases and 0 bases, there was a span of 11 bases. CDR1 and CDR2 (germline): MNHEY, SVGAGI. The CDR3 sequence is 16 residues long. The CDR3 is CASSYSMGPNTGELFF. The CDR3 coding sequence is TGTGCCAGCAGTTATTCGATGGGTCCGAACACCGGGGAGCTGTTTTTT.

CDR3 sequence: CASSQGQGHTEAFF. The CDR3 DNA sequence: TGTGCCAGCTCACAGGGACAGGGACACACTGAAGCTTTCTTT. The chain joins TRBV18 to TRBJ1-1; 9 nucleotides line up with TRBD1. In germline, CDR1 is KGHSH, CDR2 LQKENI. The CDR3 totals 14 residues. Trimming cost V 4 bases and J 3 bases; bases outside gene matches: 3.

The sample holds one count of this clone. This sequence joins TRBV5-1 and TRBJ1-4; D remains unclear. The better agreement between TRBJ2-2 and the DNA end casts doubt on the J call. CDR1 is SGHRS and CDR2 is YFSETQ in the germline V gene. CDR3 length equals 12 residues. The CDR3 nucleotides read TGCGCCAGCAGCTCGACGGGCCCGGAGCTGTTTTTT. This encodes CASSSTGPELFF.